This TCR beta chain was identified in a study of beta chain features in type 1 diabetes. Germline lookup yields CDR1 ENHRY and CDR2 SYGVKD. This CDR3 contains 16 residues. The junction had 8 bases not matched to a gene; V was cut back by 4 bases and J by 0 bases. The entirety of the isolated RNA underwent reverse transcription, so expressed TCRB transcripts were sequenced. Measured with immunoSEQ multiplex PCR; TCRdb has only the in-frame clones, and not every one. The sample consists of roughly 300,000 clones, 13% to 15% of them appearing once. The sequence was obtained from a man aged 25-45 years in good health. This sequence joins TRBV10-3 and TRBJ2-7; TRBD2 agrees at 8 bases. The sequenced sample consisted of central memory CD4+ T cells from blood. The CDR3 DNA reads TGTGCCATCAGTGGGGGAGCGGGGGAGAGCTCCTACGAGCAGTACTTC. It specifies CAISGGAGESSYEQYF.